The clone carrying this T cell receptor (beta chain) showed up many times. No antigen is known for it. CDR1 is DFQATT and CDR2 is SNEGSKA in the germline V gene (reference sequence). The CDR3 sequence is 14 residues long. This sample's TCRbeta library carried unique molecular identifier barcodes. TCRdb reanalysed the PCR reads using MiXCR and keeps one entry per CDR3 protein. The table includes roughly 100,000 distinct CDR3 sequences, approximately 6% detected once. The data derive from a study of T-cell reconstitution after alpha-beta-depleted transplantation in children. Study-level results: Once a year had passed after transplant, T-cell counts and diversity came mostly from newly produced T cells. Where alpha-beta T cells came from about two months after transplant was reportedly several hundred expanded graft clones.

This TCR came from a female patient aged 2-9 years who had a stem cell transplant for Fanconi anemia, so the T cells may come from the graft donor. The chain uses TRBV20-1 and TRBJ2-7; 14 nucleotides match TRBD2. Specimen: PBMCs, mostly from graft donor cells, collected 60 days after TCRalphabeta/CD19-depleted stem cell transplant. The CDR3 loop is CRTRGLAGAIEQYF. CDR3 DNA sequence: TGCAGAACCCGGGGACTAGCGGGAGCAATCGAGCAGTACTTC.